A selection of T cell receptor beta chains follows, all from one sample in a study of cytomegalovirus exposure and HLA in healthy donors. Measured with immunoSEQ multiplex PCR; TCRdb has only the in-frame clones, and not every one. The sample contains 150,000 to 200,000 clones, about 80% of which appear only once. What was sequenced was PBMCs. Every receptor here comes from a woman in her twenties or thirties in good health and CMV-seropositive. Both conserved end residues are part of each CDR3. A D gene is named only where the DNA matches it firmly. Expanded clones are given a class, and other clones once, few, many or no size at all.

abundance,v_gene,j_gene,d_gene,CDR3nt,CDR3aa
-,TRBV9,TRBJ1-6,TRBD1,TGTGCCAGCAGCCCCCGACAGGGAGAGAGCTCACCCCTCCACTTT,CASSPRQGESSPLHF
-,TRBV7-9,TRBJ2-1,TRBD2,TGTGCCAGCAGCTTAGTGAATCTAGCGGGGGTATCCTACAATGAGCAGTTCTTC,CASSLVNLAGVSYNEQFF
-,TRBV4-2,TRBJ1-1,-,TGTGCCAGCAGCCAAGACTCAACAGGGTTGAACACTGAAGCTTTCTTT,CASSQDSTGLNTEAFF
-,TRBV6-5,TRBJ2-2,-,TGTGCCAGCAGTCAGACCAGGGGCGGCGGGGAGCTGTTTTTT,CASSQTRGGGELFF
few,TRBV5-1,TRBJ2-4,TRBD2,TGCGCCAGCAGCCCGGCGGGGGGCGCTCAGGACATTCAGTACTTC,CASSPAGGAQDIQYF
-,TRBV6-5,TRBJ2-1,TRBD1,TGTGCCAGCAGGACCGACAGGGCCGACAATGAGCAGTTCTTC,CASRTDRADNEQFF
-,TRBV4-2,TRBJ2-2,-,TGTGCCAGCAGCCAAGAAGAGGCGGGGAACACCGGGGAGCTGTTTTTT,CASSQEEAGNTGELFF
-,TRBV6-6,TRBJ2-7,TRBD2,TGTGCCAGTCGATTCCCCCCAAGCGGGGGGATATACGAGCAGTACTTC,CASRFPPSGGIYEQYF
-,TRBV29-1,TRBJ2-1,-,TGCAGCGCTAGTCTAGGGGTAGGCAATGAGCAGTTCTTC,CSASLGVGNEQFF
-,TRBV5-6,TRBJ2-1,-,TGTGCCAGCAGCTTAGAAGGGGGCGGGATGGGCTCCTACAATGAGCAGTTCTTC,CASSLEGGGMGSYNEQFF
-,TRBV7-8,TRBJ2-2,TRBD2,TGTGCCAGCAGCCGAAATTCACGGGGGGTTGGCACCGGGGAGCTGTTTTTT,CASSRNSRGVGTGELFF